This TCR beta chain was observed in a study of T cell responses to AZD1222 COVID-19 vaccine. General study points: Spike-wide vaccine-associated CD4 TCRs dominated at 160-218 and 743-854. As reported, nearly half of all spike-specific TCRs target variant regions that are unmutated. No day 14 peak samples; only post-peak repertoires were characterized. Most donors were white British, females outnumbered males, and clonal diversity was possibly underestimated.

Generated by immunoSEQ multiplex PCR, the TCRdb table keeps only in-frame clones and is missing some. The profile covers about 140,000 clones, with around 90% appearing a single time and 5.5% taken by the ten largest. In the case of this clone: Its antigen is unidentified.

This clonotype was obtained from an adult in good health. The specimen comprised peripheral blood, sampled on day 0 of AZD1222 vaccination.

CDR3 region: CASSLGGDGYTF. CDR3 nucleotides: TGTGCCAGCAGCTTAGGAGGGGATGGCTACACCTTC. This chain connects TRBV11-2 to TRBJ1-2, with D possibly TRBD1 on 5 matching bases. Deletions cut 1 base from V and 6 bases from J, with 6 bases between. Germline lookup yields CDR1 SGHAT and CDR2 FQNNGV. The CDR3 runs 12 residues.